This TCR beta chain was captured by sequencing in a study of CD8 T cells in ankylosing spondylitis. Findings of the study overall: Within peripheral blood, clones linked to disease were CD8+ and relatively rare.

Making the TCR beta libraries involved quantitative 5'-RACE with molecular barcodes. TCRdb used MiXCR to reprocess the 5' RACE reads, holding one entry per CDR3 protein. The data show some 240,000 distinct CDR3 sequences, about 24% seen once. Trimming cost V 6 bases and J 3 bases; bases outside gene matches: 13. The CDR3 sequence is 16 residues long. Germline assignment: CDR1 MDHEN and CDR2 SYDVKM. This clonotype was observed a few times. Its antigen is not known. This receptor was taken from a male donor with ankylosing spondylitis or in good health (not recorded which). The chain has TRBV28 and TRBJ2-7, with 8 positions matching TRBD2. The sequencing input was blood, either unsorted or a sorted T cell fraction (not recorded which). Here the CDR3 reads CASSYLERGRYYEQYF. The DNA of the CDR3 is TGTGCCAGCAGCTATCTCGAGCGGGGGCGATACTACGAGCAGTACTTC. The full variable domain, with the rest looked up from reference TRBV28 and TRBJ2-7, is DVKVTQSSRYLVKRTGEKVFLECVQDMDHENMFWYRQDPGLGLRLIYFSYDVKMKEKGDIPEGYSVSREKKERFSLILESASTNQTSMYLCASSYLERGRYYEQYFGPGTRLTVT.